These 31 T cell receptor beta chains share one sample of origin, sequenced in a study of shared clonotypes between healthy human individuals. Naive CD8 populations comprised CD45RO-negative cells positively selected for CCR7, excluding terminally differentiated effector memory CD45RA+ cells. Sequencing used immunoSEQ multiplex PCR; TCRdb keeps in-frame clones, though not all of them. This table has hundreds of thousands of clones, roughly 96% appearing once. The sequenced material came from naive CD8+ T cells sorted from blood. Source of these receptors: a young man in good health.

V is TRBV4-3 and J is TRBJ2-7; a weak D match, TRBD1 (5 bases). The CDR3 is made up of 16 amino acids. The germline gives CDR1 LGHNA, CDR2 YSLEER. The V gene lost 4 bases and the J gene lost 0 bases, with 16 bases spanning the gap. CDR3 sequence: CASSPSGAADSYEQYF. CDR3 in DNA: TGCGCCAGCAGCCCCAGTGGGGCGGCAGACTCCTACGAGCAGTACTTC.

This clone was seen a single time. The gene calls are TRBV4-1 and TRBJ2-7; D is ambiguous. Trimming removed 2 bases from V and 4 bases from J, with 12 bases in between. The germline V gene encodes CDR1 MGHRA and CDR2 YSYEKL. The CDR3 contains 14 residues. The CDR3: CASSQNAGRYEQYF. CDR3 DNA sequence: TGCGCCAGCAGCCAAAACGCAGGTCGGTACGAGCAGTACTTC.

Worth noting for this clone: The sample holds other DNA sequences that translate to the same CDR3. The chain carries TRBV5-1 and TRBJ2-7, with TRBD1 matching 8 bases. The CDR3 consists of 14 residues. The V gene end was trimmed by 2 bases and the J gene end by 1 base; junction bases not matched to a gene: 2. Germline CDR1 and CDR2: SGHRS and YFSETQ. CDR3 nucleotide sequence: TGCGCCAGCAGCTTCGGACAGGGTTCCTACGAGCAGTACTTC. Translating it yields CASSFGQGSYEQYF. Full variable domain (missing parts from reference TRBV5-1 and TRBJ2-7): KAGVTQTPRYLIKTRGQQVTLSCSPISGHRSVSWYQQTPGQGLQFLFEYFSETQRNKGNFPGRFSGRQFSNSRSEMNVSTLELGDSALYLCASSFGQGSYEQYFGPGTRLTVT.

The V gene is TRBV29-1, the J gene TRBJ2-7; TRBD2 matches 7 bases. The CDR3 is made up of 16 amino acids. Germline V CDR1 and CDR2: SQVTM, ANQGSEA. J was trimmed by 5 bases and V by 4 bases; bases with no gene match: 17. CDR3 DNA sequence: TGCAGCGTTGTCGTACGCTTTGGGGGGAGGGCCGACGAGCAGTACTTC. This encodes CSVVVRFGGRADEQYF.

The chain combines TRBV27 with TRBJ2-3, with D unclear. The CDR3 contains 14 residues. V was cut by 5 bases and J by 2 bases, with 11 bases left in between. Germline CDR1 reads MNHEY; CDR2 reads SMNVEV (reference sequence). The CDR3 nucleotides are TGTGCCAGCAGTATCACGAGGTCCACAGATACGCAGTATTTT. This sequence encodes CASSITRSTDTQYF.

With respect to this clone: Other DNA sequences of this sample code for an identical CDR3. The J gene is TRBJ1-5, the V gene TRBV4-1, with a weak D call TRBD1 (5 bases). The CDR3 is 15 amino acids. V dropped 2 bases and J dropped 4 bases, with 12 bases sitting between them. Germline CDR1 MGHRA, CDR2 YSYEKL. The CDR3 loop is CASSQNRGGNQPQHF. CDR3 coding DNA: TGCGCCAGCAGCCAAAATCGGGGCGGTAATCAGCCCCAGCATTTT.

V gene TRBV27 combines with J gene TRBJ2-5; 7 bases match TRBD1. CDR3 length: 15 residues. The germline CDR1 and CDR2 sequences are MNHEY and SMNVEV (reference sequence). V was pared by 4 bases and J by 3 bases, with 8 bases of the junction left unmatched. CDR3 nucleotides: TGTGCCAGCAGTTCACACCACGACAGGGAAGAGACCCAGTACTTC. The encoded protein is CASSSHHDREETQYF.

CDR3 residues: CASSPSPSTSGKGEQYF. CDR3 in DNA: TGTGCCAGCAGCCCTAGTCCATCGACTAGCGGGAAGGGCGAGCAGTACTTC. V is TRBV7-2 and J is TRBJ2-7, with TRBD2 identical over 11 bases. J was trimmed by 6 bases and V by 5 bases; bases with no gene match: 15. This CDR3 is built from 17 residues. Germline V lookup: CDR1 SGHTA, CDR2 FQGNSA.

This chain connects TRBV27 to TRBJ2-7; 9 nucleotides match TRBD1. CDR3 length: 15 amino acids. V shed 6 bases, J shed 2 bases, and the junction held 8 bases outside the gene matches. Germline CDR1 MNHEY, CDR2 SMNVEV (reference sequence). CDR3 region: CASSTTRDRAYEQYF. The CDR3 nucleotides read TGTGCCAGCAGCACTACCCGGGACAGGGCCTACGAGCAGTACTTC.

The V gene is TRBV27, the J gene TRBJ2-2, with TRBD2 matching 12 bases. Germline V gene sequence: CDR1 MNHEY, CDR2 SMNVEV (reference sequence). The length of the CDR3 is 16 residues. Trimming removed 3 bases from V and 7 bases from J; junction bases left unmatched: 6. CDR3 protein: CASSFLAGGLVGELFF. The CDR3 DNA is TGTGCCAGCAGTTTTCTAGCGGGAGGGCTGGTCGGGGAGCTGTTTTTT.

This rearrangement joins TRBV5-4 to TRBJ1-2; tentatively, D is TRBD1 (5 bases). The CDR3 totals 15 residues. V lost 4 bases and J lost 4, with 17 bases in between. Germline values: CDR1 SGHNT, CDR2 YYREEE (reference sequence). The CDR3 sequence is CASSPIGDLGYGYTF. The CDR3 DNA is TGTGCCAGCAGCCCAATAGGGGATTTAGGCTATGGCTACACCTTC.

V usage is TRBV27 and J usage is TRBJ2-5; D ambiguous. Germline CDR1 MNHEY, CDR2 SMNVEV (reference sequence). The CDR3 consists of 11 residues. Trimming removed 2 bases at V and 5 bases at J, with 3 bases between. CDR3 nucleotide sequence: TGTGCCAGCAGTTTAAGTGAGACCCAGTACTTC. This sequence encodes CASSLSETQYF.

The chain couples TRBV9 to TRBJ2-7; D is ambiguous. In germline, CDR1 is SGDLS, CDR2 YYNGEE. The CDR3 has 15 residues. V was trimmed by 4 bases and J by 3 bases, leaving 17 bases between them. CDR3 in DNA: TGTGCCAGCAGCCCCGAGCCCTCTCTAGTCTACGAGCAGTACTTC. The encoded protein is CASSPEPSLVYEQYF.

This sequence joins TRBV28 and TRBJ2-7; 10 nucleotides line up with TRBD2. V lost 5 bases, J lost 2 bases, and 6 bases stayed unmatched. The germline gives CDR1 MDHEN, CDR2 SYDVKM. The CDR3 totals 15 residues. The CDR3 region has the DNA TGTGCCAGCAGTAGGACTAGCGGCCTCCCCTACGAGCAGTACTTC. This translates into CASSRTSGLPYEQYF.

This chain uses TRBV4-1 with TRBJ2-7; 9 bases fit TRBD2. The CDR3 loop spans 17 amino acids. In germline, CDR1 is MGHRA, CDR2 YSYEKL. Losses at the gene ends were 1 base for V and 0 bases for J; bases not matched to a gene: 7. The CDR3 coding sequence is TGCGCCAGCAGCCAAGGGCTAGCGGGACGATCCTCCTACGAGCAGTACTTC. It is translated as CASSQGLAGRSSYEQYF.

The V call is TRBV27, the J call TRBJ2-7; TRBD2 aligns across 7 bases. Germline V CDR1 and CDR2: MNHEY, SMNVEV (reference sequence). The J segment lost 2 bases and the V segment lost 7 bases, leaving 8 bases of the junction unmatched. The length of the CDR3 is 14 residues. The CDR3 protein is CASKVGDYPYEQYF. The CDR3 DNA is TGTGCCAGCAAGGTGGGGGACTACCCCTACGAGCAGTACTTC.

A note on this clone: The same CDR3 arises from other DNA sequences in this sample as well. CDR3 loop: CASSVAGDYEQYF. Here the CDR3 DNA reads TGTGCCAGCAGCGTAGCGGGGGACTACGAGCAGTACTTC. The V gene is TRBV9, the J gene TRBJ2-7; the D gene is possibly TRBD2 (6 bases). CDR1 is SGDLS, CDR2 YYNGEE, per germline. Trimming stripped 0 bases from V and 3 bases from J, with 7 bases between. There are 13 residues in the CDR3.

The rearrangement links TRBV27 to TRBJ2-7, with D unclear. CDR1 and CDR2 from the germline V gene are MNHEY and SMNVEV (reference sequence). This CDR3 contains 17 residues. Trimming removed 3 bases at V and 0 bases at J, with 18 bases between. The CDR3 reads CASSFAPGAISSYEQYF. The CDR3 nucleotides are TGTGCCAGCAGTTTCGCGCCCGGAGCCATAAGCTCCTACGAGCAGTACTTC.

CDR3 protein: CASLGRDTTYEQYF. Written as DNA, the CDR3 is TGTGCCAGCCTTGGACGGGACACCACCTACGAGCAGTACTTC. The rearrangement uses TRBV28 and TRBJ2-7; D is possibly TRBD1 (6 bases). The CDR3 consists of 14 residues. The germline CDR1 and CDR2 sequences are MDHEN and SYDVKM. V lost 8 bases to trimming and J lost 2 bases, with 16 bases between them.

The genes are TRBV9 and TRBJ1-2; D is perhaps TRBD1 (5 bases). The CDR3 runs 17 residues. The germline V and J ends were trimmed by 0 bases and 4 bases, with 19 bases remaining between them. Germline V gene lookup returns CDR1 SGDLS and CDR2 YYNGEE. CDR3 in amino acids: CASSVESWGERGYGYTF. The CDR3 DNA reads TGTGCCAGCAGCGTAGAGAGTTGGGGGGAGCGTGGCTATGGCTACACCTTC.

Here the CDR3 DNA reads TGTGCCAGCAGTGAATTAGCGGGAGGGCGTCCGCATGAGCAGTTCTTC. Its translation is CASSELAGGRPHEQFF. The genes are TRBV28 and TRBJ2-1, with 11 bases identical to TRBD2. Germline V CDR1 and CDR2: MDHEN, SYDVKM. The J segment lost 8 bases and the V segment lost 5 bases, leaving 11 bases of the junction unmatched. CDR3 length: 16 amino acids.

The chain employs TRBV4-1 and TRBJ1-2; 11 bases line up with TRBD1. In germline, CDR1 is MGHRA, CDR2 YSYEKL. V was pared by 3 bases and J by 2 bases, with 2 bases of the junction left unmatched. The CDR3 runs 15 residues. CDR3 coding DNA: TGCGCCAGCAGCCAGGGACAGGGGGACAACTATGGCTACACCTTC. Translating it yields CASSQGQGDNYGYTF.

The chain employs TRBV10-3 and TRBJ2-7; no definite D call. Trimming left V 8 bases short and J 2 bases short, with 19 bases between. Germline V CDR1 and CDR2: ENHRY, SYGVKD. The CDR3 loop spans 15 amino acids. CDR3 nucleotides: TGTGCCATCTCGTTTGCAGAACACTCTACCTACGAGCAGTACTTC. Translation: CAISFAEHSTYEQYF.

This chain joins TRBV27 and TRBJ2-3; D call uncertain. The V gene lost 5 bases and the J gene lost 0 bases, with 15 bases spanning the gap. Germline V gene lookup returns CDR1 MNHEY and CDR2 SMNVEV (reference sequence). The length of the CDR3 is 16 residues. The CDR3 spells CASSKLGFPSTDTQYF. The DNA for the CDR3 is TGTGCCAGCAGTAAGTTGGGATTTCCTAGCACAGATACGCAGTATTTT.

The chain recombines TRBV29-1 with TRBJ2-7, with D unclear. The V gene's germline CDR1 is SQVTM and CDR2 ANQGSEA. V was cut by 7 bases and J by 4 bases, with 26 bases left in between. The CDR3 consists of 16 residues. Here the CDR3 DNA reads TGCAGCGCCGGGCGTACAGCAGCACGGGTTGGGTACGAGCAGTACTTC. It translates to CSAGRTAARVGYEQYF.

The genes are TRBV28 and TRBJ2-7; D is unclear. This CDR3 comprises 15 residues. CDR1 MDHEN and CDR2 SYDVKM come from the germline V gene. V lost 1 base, J lost 6 bases, and 16 bases lay in between. The CDR3 nucleotides are TGTGCCAGCAGTTTATTGCTGGACGGGCACGGCGAGCAGTACTTC. Translation: CASSLLLDGHGEQYF.

This sequence joins TRBV2 and TRBJ1-2; TRBD1 aligns across 8 bases. V lost 4 bases, J lost 1 base, and 2 bases stayed unmatched. The CDR3 covers 14 residues. Per the germline V gene, CDR1 is SNHLY and CDR2 is FYNNEI. The CDR3 is CASSATGVNYGYTF. The CDR3 DNA follows: TGTGCCAGCAGTGCGACAGGGGTTAACTATGGCTACACCTTC. Using reference TRBV2 and TRBJ1-2 for the parts outside the CDR3, the full variable domain is EPEVTQTPSHQVTQMGQEVILRCVPISNHLYFYWYRQILGQKVEFLVSFYNNEISEKSEIFDDQFSVERPDGSNFTLKIRSTKLEDSAMYFCASSATGVNYGYTFGSGTRLTVV.

The rearrangement links TRBV6-5 to TRBJ2-7; the match to TRBD2 covers 9 bases. The V and J ends lost 2 bases and 7 bases, in that order; junction bases with no gene match: 12. CDR1 and CDR2 (germline): MNHEY, SVGAGI. The CDR3 is 16 amino acids. CDR3 nucleotide sequence: TGTGCCAGCAGTTACAGGATGATAGCGGGAGTGCGTGAGCAGTACTTC. Translating gives CASSYRMIAGVREQYF.

J is TRBJ2-2 and V is TRBV6-1, with TRBD1 matching 7 bases. V was clipped by 4 bases and J by 7 bases; unmatched bases: 9. This CDR3 has 15 residues. CDR1 is MNHNS and CDR2 is SASEGT in the germline V gene. The CDR3 is CASSVRGLGLGELFF. The DNA for the CDR3 is TGTGCCAGCAGTGTAAGGGGGCTCGGCCTCGGGGAGCTGTTTTTT.

The gene calls are TRBV7-2 and TRBJ2-3; perhaps TRBD2 as D (5 bases). This CDR3 is 13 amino acids long. V lost 5 bases to trimming and J lost 3 bases, with 9 bases between them. Germline V lookup: CDR1 SGHTA, CDR2 FQGNSA. The DNA of the CDR3 is TGTGCCAGCAGCCCCCGCGGGACAGATACGCAGTATTTT. Translated, it gives CASSPRGTDTQYF.

The chain employs TRBV2 and TRBJ2-5; D possibly corresponds to TRBD1 (5 bases). This CDR3 contains 13 residues. The germline gives CDR1 SNHLY, CDR2 FYNNEI. Trimming shortened V by 5 bases and J by 5 bases, and 12 bases separated the two germline ends. The CDR3 DNA reads as TGTGCCAGCAGTCCTCAGGGAAGGGAGACCCAGTACTTC. Residues: CASSPQGRETQYF.